This T cell receptor beta chain appears in the sequencing data of a study of human T cells and chemical hapten exposure. On the study more broadly: Across its roughly 25 weeks, the study gave patients weekly diphenylcyclopropenone doses to the scalp.

The V end was cut by 6 bases, the J end by 8 bases, with 17 bases between. Germline CDR1 reads SGHTA; CDR2 reads FQGNSA. The CDR3 contains 15 residues. Study-level points and caveats: With DPC sensitization, TCRs exceeding 1 in 1000 frequency showed no change.

This clonotype was seen only a few times. The antigen remains undetermined. Time point meaning: patch test 1, 2 weeks after DPC sensitization. Described treatment: therapeutic diphenylcyclopropenone sensitization with weekly scalp DPC. Original methodology: Between about 23,224 and 700,000 TCRs appeared in each sample, and the median stood at about 100,000. MiXCR, applied by TCRdb to the RACE reads, yields one record per CDR3 protein. V and J calls and clone size were set by TCRdb, not the authors. The sample gives more than 95,000 distinct CDR3 sequences, around 10% of which show up once; about 1.4% is in the top ten.

The chain combines TRBV7-2 with TRBJ1-6, with a tentative D call TRBD1 (6 bases). The receptor was derived from a woman in her 50s with alopecia areata. Some clones in this sample may be carry-over from other donors' samples. Sequenced here: whole blood, sampled in connection with sensitization to the hapten diphenylcyclopropenone (DPC). CDR3 loop: CASRDPGGGYSPLHF. CDR3 nucleotides: TGTGCCAGCAGAGACCCGGGAGGGGGGTATTCACCCCTCCACTTT.